Sequencing of this T cell receptor beta chain was carried out in a study of shared clonotypes between healthy human individuals. Study-level points and caveats: Naive subsets usually exceeded memory subsets in estimated richness. Measured sharing among donors was expected to vary with sequencing depth.

The table came from immunoSEQ multiplex PCR; TCRdb's copy has only in-frame clones and leaves some out. The sample includes about 2.4 million clones, just over 90% of them seen just once. In the case of this clone: Its antigen is undetermined. The sample has other DNA sequences that encode this CDR3 too.

The germline V gene has CDR1 SGHRS and CDR2 YFSETQ. J lost 0 bases, V lost 0 bases, and 2 bases had no gene match. The CDR3 is 16 residues long. The rearrangement uses TRBV5-1 and TRBJ2-1; 8 bases agree with TRBD1. Sequencing used naive CD4+ T cells sorted from blood. Subset given: CD45RA+ positively selected. The receptor was derived from a man in his late teens or twenties in good health. The CDR3 reads CASSLGTGGSYNEQFF. For the CDR3, the DNA is TGCGCCAGCAGCTTGGGTACAGGGGGCTCCTACAATGAGCAGTTCTTC.